Below, 27 T cell receptor beta chains from the same sample are listed, as sequenced in a study of blood T cell repertoires in COVID-19. The protocol was immunoSEQ multiplex PCR, while the TCRdb copy is restricted to in-frame clones and leaves out a portion. This table has more than 70,000 clones, 88% appearing once. The sequenced sample consisted of peripheral blood. Source of these receptors: a human donor in a cohort sampled during active COVID-19.

The CDR3 protein is CASRPGTLNYGYTF. CDR3 in DNA: TGCGCCAGCAGACCCGGGACATTGAACTATGGCTACACCTTC. The rearrangement joins TRBV5-1 to TRBJ1-2; weak D call: TRBD1 (6 bases). V was clipped by 5 bases and J by 2 bases, with 13 bases between them. This CDR3 contains 14 residues. Germline V gives CDR1 SGHRS, CDR2 YFSETQ.

J is TRBJ1-6 and V is TRBV15; TRBD1 matches at 8 bases. CDR1 LNHNV and CDR2 YYDKDF come from the germline V gene (reference sequence). The CDR3 contains 15 residues. V dropped 0 bases and J dropped 7; count of bases not matched to a gene: 2. CDR3 sequence (DNA): TGTGCCACCAGCAGAGAACGGACAGGGAATTCACCCCTCCACTTT. Amino acids: CATSRERTGNSPLHF.

The chain carries TRBV19 and TRBJ2-5, with a possible D match to TRBD1 (6 bases). V was clipped by 4 bases and J by 1 base, with 10 bases between them. This CDR3 is built from 14 residues. Germline V lookup: CDR1 LNHDA, CDR2 SQIVND (reference sequence). The CDR3 region has the DNA TGTGCCAGTAGTACTACAGGGATCCAAGAGACCCAGTACTTC. Its protein is CASSTTGIQETQYF.

This chain connects TRBV7-2 to TRBJ1-1; D gene unclear. V lost 3 bases to trimming and J lost 5 bases, with 13 bases between them. CDR1 and CDR2 from the germline V gene are SGHTA and FQGNSA. The CDR3 has 14 residues. The CDR3 DNA is TGTGCCAGCAGCTTTACTAGGGAGCTGACTGAAGCTTTCTTT. Its protein product is CASSFTRELTEAFF.

This chain uses TRBV13 with TRBJ2-7, with no clear D. V lost 4 bases to trimming and J lost 0 bases, with 4 bases between them. Germline V CDR1 and CDR2: PRHDT, FYEKMQ (reference sequence). The length of the CDR3 is 12 residues. As DNA, the CDR3 is TGTGCCAGCAGCTCAAACTCCTACGAGCAGTACTTC. Translated: CASSSNSYEQYF.

The rearrangement joins TRBV3-1 (or the pseudogene TRBV3-2) to TRBJ1-3; D is ambiguous. Deletions cut 0 bases from V and 4 bases from J, with 7 bases between. The length of the CDR3 is 14 residues. The germline CDR1 and CDR2 sequences are LGHDT and YNNKEL (reference sequence). The CDR3 reads CASSQDTGGNTIYF. CDR3 bases: TGTGCCAGCAGCCAAGATACGGGGGGAAACACCATATATTTT.

The chain is built from TRBV30 and TRBJ1-2; 8 bases are a match to TRBD1. Germline assignment: CDR1 GTSNPN and CDR2 SVGIG (reference sequence). The CDR3 totals 15 residues. V shed 3 bases and J 4 bases; nucleotides not matched to a gene: 10. The CDR3 spells CAWSDKGTGLYGYTF. In DNA form, the CDR3 reads TGTGCCTGGAGCGACAAGGGGACAGGCCTCTATGGCTACACCTTC.

The rearrangement uses TRBV5-6 and TRBJ2-3; D remains unclear. The CDR3 runs 15 residues. Looked up from germline, CDR1 is SGHDT and CDR2 is YYEEEE. Between the trimmed V and J ends, which lost 4 bases and 0 bases, there was a span of 12 bases. The CDR3 DNA follows: TGTGCCAGCAGCGTCCTCAGGTATAGCACAGATACGCAGTATTTT. Its translation is CASSVLRYSTDTQYF.

The chain uses TRBV6-4 and TRBJ1-4, with 9 bases that match TRBD1. Germline CDR1 MRHNA, CDR2 SNTAGT. Unmatched junction bases numbered 24, after V lost 10 bases and J lost 6 bases. This CDR3 has 19 residues. CDR3 amino acids: CANSIGRTGDWEHHEKLFF. The DNA of the CDR3 is TGTGCCAACTCAATCGGTAGGACAGGGGACTGGGAACACCATGAAAAACTGTTTTTT.

V and J are TRBV20-1 and TRBJ1-2; 9 bases are shared with TRBD1. Germline V gene data show CDR1 as DFQATT and CDR2 as SNEGSKA (reference sequence). Trimming took 3 bases from V and 6 from J; bases not matched to a gene: 14. This CDR3 region has 16 residues. CDR3 in amino acids: CSASSWDREFADGYTF. The CDR3 DNA is TGCAGTGCTAGTTCCTGGGACAGGGAATTCGCCGATGGCTACACCTTC.

The genes are TRBV7-3 and TRBJ2-1; 9 nucleotides agree with TRBD2. CDR3 size: 16 residues. Losses at the gene ends were 1 base for V and 7 bases for J; bases not matched to a gene: 8. Germline V gives CDR1 SGHTA, CDR2 FQGTGA. CDR3 region: CASSLMAGGPKNEQFF. The CDR3 DNA follows: TGTGCCAGCAGCTTAATGGCGGGGGGGCCTAAGAATGAGCAGTTCTTC.

V usage is TRBV21-1 and J usage is TRBJ2-2; TRBD1, as called in the table, went unchecked against the DNA. TRBV21-1 represents a pseudogene. There are 15 residues in the CDR3. The CDR3 DNA sequence: TGTGCCAGCAGCCTACAGGGGGCCGACACCGGGGAGCTGTTTTTT. Protein sequence: CASSLQGADTGELFF.

DNA for the CDR3: TGTGCCAGCAGCTTGCGGGACGCCGGACCAGATACGCAGTATTTT. Protein product: CASSLRDAGPDTQYF. V is TRBV7-9 and J is TRBJ2-3; TRBD2 is a possible D gene (6 bases). The germline V gene encodes CDR1 SEHNR and CDR2 FQNEAQ (reference sequence). With 3 bases removed from V and 4 bases from J, the gap between germline ends came to 14 bases. The CDR3 has 15 residues. Full variable domain (outside the CDR3, taken from reference TRBV7-9 and TRBJ2-3): DTGVSQNPRHKITKRGQNVTFRCDPISEHNRLYWYRQTLGQGPEFLTYFQNEAQLEKSRLLSDRFSAERPKGSFSTLEIQRTEQGDSAMYLCASSLRDAGPDTQYFGPGTRLTVL.

The chain has TRBV30 and TRBJ2-5; 8 nucleotides line up with TRBD2. The CDR3 has 14 residues. Germline assignment: CDR1 GTSNPN and CDR2 SVGIG (reference sequence). V dropped 3 bases and J dropped 2; count of bases not matched to a gene: 5. CDR3 residues: CAWSGGGKQETQYF. For the CDR3, the DNA is TGTGCCTGGAGCGGGGGGGGAAAACAAGAGACCCAGTACTTC.

The chain carries TRBV19 and TRBJ1-1, with a weak D call TRBD1 (6 bases). CDR1 is LNHDA, CDR2 SQIVND, per germline (reference sequence). The ends were cut back, 7 bases at V and 3 bases at J, with 15 bases in the middle. The CDR3 runs 14 residues. In DNA form, the CDR3 reads TGTGCCAGTACCCAGAGGGGGAGAGACACTGAAGCTTTCTTT. Its translation: CASTQRGRDTEAFF.

The CDR3 is CASSPLVGAAGEQYF. DNA of the CDR3: TGTGCCAGCAGCCCGCTCGTTGGGGCCGCAGGCGAGCAGTACTTC. V usage is TRBV11-2 and J usage is TRBJ2-7; TRBD1 is a possible D gene (5 bases). Between the trimmed V and J ends, which lost 5 bases and 6 bases, there was a span of 20 bases. Germline values: CDR1 SGHAT, CDR2 FQNNGV. The CDR3 loop spans 15 amino acids.

This chain links TRBV7-3 with TRBJ1-2; TRBD1 matches at 7 bases. Germline CDR1 is SGHTA and CDR2 is FQGTGA. J gave up 4 bases and V 5 bases, and 16 bases lay outside the gene matches. The CDR3 loop spans 17 amino acids. CDR3 loop: CASSPKILDRAPYGYTF. In nucleotides, the CDR3 is TGTGCCAGCAGCCCAAAAATACTCGACAGGGCTCCCTATGGCTACACCTTC.

The V and J genes are TRBV11-2 and TRBJ2-5; 7 nucleotides match TRBD2. Trimming cost V 2 bases and J 2 bases; bases outside gene matches: 5. The CDR3 consists of 15 residues. CDR1 SGHAT and CDR2 FQNNGV come from the germline V gene. CDR3 in amino acids: CASSLFGGGQETQYF. CDR3 nucleotide sequence: TGTGCCAGCAGCTTATTCGGCGGGGGACAAGAGACCCAGTACTTC.

The chain's CDR3 is CASSHLGGMNTEAFF. Here the CDR3 DNA reads TGTGCCAGCAGCCATCTCGGGGGGATGAACACTGAAGCTTTCTTT. This chain joins TRBV27 and TRBJ1-1, with D possibly TRBD1 on 5 matching bases. The CDR3 consists of 15 residues. Trimming shortened V by 6 bases and J by 0 bases, and 14 bases separated the two germline ends. CDR1 is MNHEY and CDR2 is SMNVEV in the germline V gene (reference sequence).

This chain joins TRBV6-6 and TRBJ2-3, with 10 bases fitting TRBD2. This CDR3 comprises 16 residues. Germline values: CDR1 MNHNY, CDR2 SVGAGI (reference sequence). The ends lost 5 bases at V and 1 base at J; junction bases unmatched: 6. CDR3 nucleotide sequence: TGTGCCAGCAGTACGATCGGACTAGCGGGCACAGATACGCAGTATTTT. Its protein product is CASSTIGLAGTDTQYF.

This clone was counted between two and nine times. V and J are TRBV7-9 and TRBJ1-1; D is possibly TRBD1 (6 bases). Germline V CDR1 and CDR2: SEHNR, FQNEAQ (reference sequence). This CDR3 has 11 amino acids. Trimming left V 5 bases short and J 8 bases short, with 9 bases between. The CDR3 reads CASSQGQEAFF. The CDR3 DNA sequence: TGTGCCAGCAGCCAGGGACAAGAAGCTTTCTTT.

This rearrangement joins TRBV6-1 to TRBJ1-5, with a tentative D call TRBD1 (5 bases). Between the trimmed V and J ends, which lost 2 bases and 4 bases, there was a span of 12 bases. Per germline, CDR1 MNHNS and CDR2 SASEGT. This CDR3 is built from 15 residues. The CDR3 region has the DNA TGTGCCAGCAGTGAATGGCAGGGCCATAATCAGCCCCAGCATTTT. Translated, it gives CASSEWQGHNQPQHF.

The V and J genes are TRBV6-5 and TRBJ2-1, with 9 bases lining up with TRBD1. Germline V lookup: CDR1 MNHEY, CDR2 SVGAGI. The length of the CDR3 is 15 residues. With 5 bases clipped from V and 9 bases from J, the junction kept 11 bases outside the gene matches. As DNA, the CDR3 is TGTGCCAGCAGTACCGGGACAGGGTCACGGTTTGAGCAGTTCTTC. Translating gives CASSTGTGSRFEQFF.

CDR3 region: CASSLGAWSGANVLTF. The CDR3, as DNA: TGTGCCAGCAGCTTAGGGGCGTGGTCTGGGGCCAACGTCCTGACTTTC. The chain couples TRBV7-2 to TRBJ2-6, with D unresolved. Trimming stripped 1 base from V and 1 base from J, with 8 bases between. The CDR3 has 16 amino acids. In germline, CDR1 is SGHTA, CDR2 FQGNSA.

Notes on this clone: One end of the junction varies from germline; a read error may be responsible. The genes are TRBV6-5 and TRBJ1-4; possibly TRBD1 for D (5 bases). The germline CDR1 and CDR2 sequences are MNHEY and SVGAGI. The CDR3 sequence is 14 residues long. CDR3 in amino acids: CVSSLTATNEKLFF. The CDR3 DNA is TGTGTCAGCAGCCTGACAGCAACTAATGAAAAACTGTTTTTT.

This clone was picked up one time. The chain carries TRBV5-1 and TRBJ2-1; D is unclear. V shed 1 base and J shed 5 bases, with 7 bases lying between them. This CDR3 is built from 13 residues. Germline assignment: CDR1 SGHRS and CDR2 YFSETQ. The CDR3 coding sequence is TGCGCCAGCAGCTTGCCAGTTGACAATGAGCAGTTCTTC. This sequence encodes CASSLPVDNEQFF.

Of note for this clone: The junction departs from germline at one end; a sequencing error may be responsible. This chain joins TRBV27 and TRBJ1-4, with D possibly being TRBD1 (6 bases). The germline CDR1 and CDR2 sequences are MNHEY and SMNVEV (reference sequence). CDR3 length equals 17 residues. CDR3 DNA: TGTGCCCGCAGTTTCGGGGCGGGGGCTGGGGGTGGGGAAAAACTGTTTTTT. As protein: CARSFGAGAGGGEKLFF.